What follows is one TCR beta chain and its context. V gave up 3 bases and J gave up 3 bases, with 28 bases separating them. The CDR3 sequence is 20 residues long. Germline V gives CDR1 MNHNS, CDR2 SASEGT. The data belong to a study of blood T cell repertoires in COVID-19. Whole-study context: From T cells, B-cell-depleted T cells, or PBMCs came the material, which was cDNA or gDNA.

Sequencing used immunoSEQ multiplex PCR; TCRdb keeps in-frame clones, though not all of them. The data show 300,000 to 450,000 clones, about 88% seen once. J is TRBJ2-3 and V is TRBV6-1, with D possibly being TRBD2 (5 bases). Sequencing was carried out using peripheral blood. The clonotype originates from a human donor in a cohort sampled during active COVID-19. The CDR3 here is CASSDFKDEHGVWRTDTQYF. CDR3 DNA sequence: TGTGCCAGCAGTGACTTCAAAGACGAGCACGGGGTCTGGAGAACAGATACGCAGTATTTT.